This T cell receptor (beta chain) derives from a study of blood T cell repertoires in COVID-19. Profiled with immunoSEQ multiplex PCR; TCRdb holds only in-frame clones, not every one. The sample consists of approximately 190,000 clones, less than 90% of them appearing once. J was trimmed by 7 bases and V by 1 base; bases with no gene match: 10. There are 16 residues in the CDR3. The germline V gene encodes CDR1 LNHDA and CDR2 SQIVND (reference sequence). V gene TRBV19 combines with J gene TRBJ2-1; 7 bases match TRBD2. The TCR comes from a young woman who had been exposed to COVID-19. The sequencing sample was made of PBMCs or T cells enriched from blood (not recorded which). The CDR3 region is CASSIVAAGVLNEQFF. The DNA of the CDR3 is TGTGCCAGTAGTATAGTGGCGGCGGGGGTTCTTAATGAGCAGTTCTTC.